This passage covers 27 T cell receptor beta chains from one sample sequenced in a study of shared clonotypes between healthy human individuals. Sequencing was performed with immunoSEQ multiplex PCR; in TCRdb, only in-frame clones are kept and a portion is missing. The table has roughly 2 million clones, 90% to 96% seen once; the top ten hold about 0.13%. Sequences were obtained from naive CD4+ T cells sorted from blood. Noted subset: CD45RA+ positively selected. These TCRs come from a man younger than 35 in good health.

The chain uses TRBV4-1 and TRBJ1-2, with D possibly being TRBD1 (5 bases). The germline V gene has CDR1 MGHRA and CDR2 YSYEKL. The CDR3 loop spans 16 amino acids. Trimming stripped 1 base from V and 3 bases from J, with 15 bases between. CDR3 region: CASSQVLQGKHYGYTF. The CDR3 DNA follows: TGCGCCAGCAGCCAAGTTTTGCAGGGAAAACACTATGGCTACACCTTC.

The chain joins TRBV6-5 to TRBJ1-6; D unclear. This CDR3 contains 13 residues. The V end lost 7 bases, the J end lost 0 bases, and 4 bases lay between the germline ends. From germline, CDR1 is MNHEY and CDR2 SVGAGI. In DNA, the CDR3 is TGTGCCAGCATGGACTCCTATAATTCACCCCTCCACTTT. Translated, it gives CASMDSYNSPLHF.

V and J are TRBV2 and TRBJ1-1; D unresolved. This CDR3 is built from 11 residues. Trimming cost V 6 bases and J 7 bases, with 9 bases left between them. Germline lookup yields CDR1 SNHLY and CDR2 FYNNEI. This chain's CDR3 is CASRRENEAFF. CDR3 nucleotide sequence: TGTGCCAGCAGACGGGAAAATGAAGCTTTCTTT.

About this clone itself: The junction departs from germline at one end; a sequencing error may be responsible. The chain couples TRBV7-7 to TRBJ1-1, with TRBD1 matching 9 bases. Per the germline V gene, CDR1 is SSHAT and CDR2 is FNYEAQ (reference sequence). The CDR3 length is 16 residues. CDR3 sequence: CASSSGQGQGNTEAFF. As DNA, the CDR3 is TGTGCTAGCAGCTCAGGACAGGGGCAAGGGAACACTGAAGCTTTCTTT.

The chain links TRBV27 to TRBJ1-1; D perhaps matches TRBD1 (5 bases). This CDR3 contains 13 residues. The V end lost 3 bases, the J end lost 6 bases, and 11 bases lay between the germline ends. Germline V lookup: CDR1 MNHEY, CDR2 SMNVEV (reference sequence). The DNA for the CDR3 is TGTGCCAGCAGTTTGCAGGGAAAGGCTGAAGCTTTCTTT. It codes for CASSLQGKAEAFF.

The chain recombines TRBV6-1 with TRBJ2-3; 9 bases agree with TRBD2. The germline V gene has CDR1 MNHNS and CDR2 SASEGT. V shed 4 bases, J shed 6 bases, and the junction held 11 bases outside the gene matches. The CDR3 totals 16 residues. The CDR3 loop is CASSALGAGGLDTQYF. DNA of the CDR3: TGTGCCAGCAGTGCCCTAGGAGCGGGAGGCCTGGATACGCAGTATTTT.

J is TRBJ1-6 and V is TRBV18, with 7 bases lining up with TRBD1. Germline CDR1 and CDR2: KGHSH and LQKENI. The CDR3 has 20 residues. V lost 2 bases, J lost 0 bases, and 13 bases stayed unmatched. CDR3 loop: CASSPTATGWGSSYNSPLHF. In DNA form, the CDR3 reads TGTGCCAGCTCACCAACAGCGACAGGGTGGGGTAGCTCCTATAATTCACCCCTCCACTTT.

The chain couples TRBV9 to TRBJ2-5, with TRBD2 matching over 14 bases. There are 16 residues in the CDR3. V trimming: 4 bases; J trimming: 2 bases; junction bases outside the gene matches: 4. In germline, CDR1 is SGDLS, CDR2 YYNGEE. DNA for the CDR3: TGTGCCAGCAGCACCGGGACTAGCGGGGGACAAGAGACCCAGTACTTC. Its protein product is CASSTGTSGGQETQYF.

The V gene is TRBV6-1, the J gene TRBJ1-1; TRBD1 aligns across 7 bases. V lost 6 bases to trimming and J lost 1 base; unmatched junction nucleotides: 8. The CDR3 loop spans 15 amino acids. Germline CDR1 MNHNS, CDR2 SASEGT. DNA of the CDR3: TGTGCCAGCAGCGACGCAGGGGGTAGGAACACTGAAGCTTTCTTT. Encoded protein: CASSDAGGRNTEAFF.

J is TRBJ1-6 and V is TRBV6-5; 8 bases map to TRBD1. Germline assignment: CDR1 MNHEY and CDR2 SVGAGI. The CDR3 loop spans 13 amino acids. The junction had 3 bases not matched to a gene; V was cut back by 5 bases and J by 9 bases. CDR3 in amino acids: CASSRTGISPLHF. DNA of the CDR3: TGTGCCAGCAGTCGGACAGGGATTTCACCCCTCCACTTT.

In DNA, the CDR3 is TGTGCCAGCAGCTCCGGGGGGTCAGGGAACATTCAGTACTTC. Protein product: CASSSGGSGNIQYF. This sequence joins TRBV9 and TRBJ2-4; TRBD2 matches 7 bases. Germline loops: CDR1 SGDLS, CDR2 YYNGEE. This CDR3 is 14 amino acids long. With V trimmed by 4 bases and J by 7 bases, 8 bases remained unmatched.

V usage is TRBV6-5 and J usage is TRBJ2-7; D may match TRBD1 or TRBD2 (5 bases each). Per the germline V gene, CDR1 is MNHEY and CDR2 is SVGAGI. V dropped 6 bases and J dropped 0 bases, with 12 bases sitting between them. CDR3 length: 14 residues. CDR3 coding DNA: TGTGCCAGCAGGGGGACGTCAAGCTCCTACGAGCAGTACTTC. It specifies CASRGTSSSYEQYF.

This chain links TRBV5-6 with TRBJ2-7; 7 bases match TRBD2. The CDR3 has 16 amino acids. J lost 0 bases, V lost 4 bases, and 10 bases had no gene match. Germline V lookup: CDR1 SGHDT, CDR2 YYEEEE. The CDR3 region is CASSRLAAGSSYEQYF. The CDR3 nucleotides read TGTGCCAGCAGCCGTCTTGCAGCGGGAAGCTCCTACGAGCAGTACTTC. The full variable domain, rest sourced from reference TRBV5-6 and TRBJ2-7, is DAGVTQSPTHLIKTRGQQVTLRCSPKSGHDTVSWYQQALGQGPQFIFQYYEEEERQRGNFPDRFSGHQFPNYSSELNVNALLLGDSALYLCASSRLAAGSSYEQYFGPGTRLTVT.

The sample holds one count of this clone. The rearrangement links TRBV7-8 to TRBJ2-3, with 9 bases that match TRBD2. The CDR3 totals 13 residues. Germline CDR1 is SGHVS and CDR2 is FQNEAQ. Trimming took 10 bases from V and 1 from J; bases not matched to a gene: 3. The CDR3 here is CATLAGGTDTQYF. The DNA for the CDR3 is TGTGCCACATTAGCGGGAGGCACAGATACGCAGTATTTT.

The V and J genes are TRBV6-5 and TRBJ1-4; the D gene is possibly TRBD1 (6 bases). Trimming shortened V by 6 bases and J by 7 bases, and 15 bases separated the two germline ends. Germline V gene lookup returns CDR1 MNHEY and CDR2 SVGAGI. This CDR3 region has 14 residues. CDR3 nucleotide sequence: TGTGCCAGCAGAAGGGACATGGGTCTTGAAAAACTGTTTTTT. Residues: CASRRDMGLEKLFF.

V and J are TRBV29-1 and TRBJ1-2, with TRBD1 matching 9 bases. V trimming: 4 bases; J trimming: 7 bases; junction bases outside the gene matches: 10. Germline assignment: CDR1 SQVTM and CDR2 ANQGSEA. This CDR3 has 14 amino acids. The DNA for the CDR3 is TGCAGCGTTGGAATACAGGGGGCTAGGGTTGGCTACACCTTC. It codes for CSVGIQGARVGYTF.

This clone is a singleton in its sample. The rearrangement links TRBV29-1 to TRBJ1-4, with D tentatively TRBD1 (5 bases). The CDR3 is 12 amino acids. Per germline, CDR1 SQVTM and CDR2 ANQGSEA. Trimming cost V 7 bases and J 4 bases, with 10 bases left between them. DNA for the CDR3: TGCAGCGGGGGGACGGATAATGAAAAACTGTTTTTT. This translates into CSGGTDNEKLFF.

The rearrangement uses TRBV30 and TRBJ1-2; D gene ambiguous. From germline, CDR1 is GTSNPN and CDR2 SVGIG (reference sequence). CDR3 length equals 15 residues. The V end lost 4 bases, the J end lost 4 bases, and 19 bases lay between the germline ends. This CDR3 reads CAWNPLGSHLYGYTF. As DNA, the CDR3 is TGTGCCTGGAACCCCCTGGGGTCCCACCTCTATGGCTACACCTTC.

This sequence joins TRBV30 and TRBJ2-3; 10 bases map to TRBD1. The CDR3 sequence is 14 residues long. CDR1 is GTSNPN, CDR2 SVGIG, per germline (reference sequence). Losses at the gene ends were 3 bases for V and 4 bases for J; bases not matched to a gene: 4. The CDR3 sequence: CAWSPGQGSDTQYF. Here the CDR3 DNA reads TGTGCCTGGAGCCCGGGACAGGGGTCAGATACGCAGTATTTT. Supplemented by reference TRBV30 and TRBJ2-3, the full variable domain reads SQTIHQWPATLVQPVGSPLSLECTVEGTSNPNLYWYRQAAGRGLQLLFYSVGIGQISSEVPQNLSASRPQDRQFILSSKKLLLSDSGFYLCAWSPGQGSDTQYFGPGTRLTVL.

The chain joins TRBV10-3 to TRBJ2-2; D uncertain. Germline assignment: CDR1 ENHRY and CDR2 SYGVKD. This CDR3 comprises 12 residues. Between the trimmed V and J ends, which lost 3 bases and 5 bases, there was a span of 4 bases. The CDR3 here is CAISEETGELFF. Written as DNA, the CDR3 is TGTGCCATCAGTGAAGAAACCGGGGAGCTGTTTTTT.

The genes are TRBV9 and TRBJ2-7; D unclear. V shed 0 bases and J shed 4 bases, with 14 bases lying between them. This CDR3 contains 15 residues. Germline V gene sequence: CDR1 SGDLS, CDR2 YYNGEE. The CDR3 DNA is TGTGCCAGCAGCGTAGACCCATTCCCGACATACGAGCAGTACTTC. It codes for CASSVDPFPTYEQYF. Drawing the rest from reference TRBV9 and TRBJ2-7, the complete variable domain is DSGVTQTPKHLITATGQRVTLRCSPRSGDLSVYWYQQSLDQGLQFLIQYYNGEERAKGNILERFSAQQFPDLHSELNLSSLELGDSALYFCASSVDPFPTYEQYFGPGTRLTVT.

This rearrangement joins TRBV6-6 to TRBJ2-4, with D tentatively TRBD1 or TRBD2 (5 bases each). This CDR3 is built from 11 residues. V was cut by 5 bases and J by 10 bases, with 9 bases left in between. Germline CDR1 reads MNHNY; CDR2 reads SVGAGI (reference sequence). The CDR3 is CASSRDHIQYF. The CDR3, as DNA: TGTGCCAGCAGTAGGGACCATATTCAGTACTTC.

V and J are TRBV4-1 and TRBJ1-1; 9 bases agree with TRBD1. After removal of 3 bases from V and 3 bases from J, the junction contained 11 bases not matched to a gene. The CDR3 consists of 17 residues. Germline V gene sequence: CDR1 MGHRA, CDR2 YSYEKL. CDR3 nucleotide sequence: TGCGCCAGCAGCCAGAGCCCGTGGAGGGACAGGGACACTGAAGCTTTCTTT. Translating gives CASSQSPWRDRDTEAFF.

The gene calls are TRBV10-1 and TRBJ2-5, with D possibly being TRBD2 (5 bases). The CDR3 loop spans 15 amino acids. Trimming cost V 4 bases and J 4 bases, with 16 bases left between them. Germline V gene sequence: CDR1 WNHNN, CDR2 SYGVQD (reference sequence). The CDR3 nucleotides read TGCGCCAGCAGTGGGACTTTAGGTTCGGTAGAGACCCAGTACTTC. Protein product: CASSGTLGSVETQYF.

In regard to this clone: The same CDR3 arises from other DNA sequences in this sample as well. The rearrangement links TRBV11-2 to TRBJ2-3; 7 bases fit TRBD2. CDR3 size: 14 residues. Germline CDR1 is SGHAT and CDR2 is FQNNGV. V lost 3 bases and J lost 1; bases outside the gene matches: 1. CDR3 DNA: TGTGCCAGCAGCTTCCGGGGGGGCACAGATACGCAGTATTTT. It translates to CASSFRGGTDTQYF.

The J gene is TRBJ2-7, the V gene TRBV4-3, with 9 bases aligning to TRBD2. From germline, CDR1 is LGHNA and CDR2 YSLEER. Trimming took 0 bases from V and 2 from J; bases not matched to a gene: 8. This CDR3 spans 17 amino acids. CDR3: CASSQDRTIAGAYEQYF. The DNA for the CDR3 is TGCGCCAGCAGCCAAGATAGGACCATAGCGGGAGCCTACGAGCAGTACTTC.

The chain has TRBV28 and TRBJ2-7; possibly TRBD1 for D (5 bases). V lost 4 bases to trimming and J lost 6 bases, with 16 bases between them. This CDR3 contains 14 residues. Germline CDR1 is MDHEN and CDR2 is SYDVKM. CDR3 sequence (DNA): TGTGCCAGCAGTTCTTCTGGGCAGGGCGGCGAGCAGTACTTC. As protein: CASSSSGQGGEQYF.